This T cell receptor (beta chain) was documented in a study of shared clonotypes between healthy human individuals. Study findings and constraints: Blood was the only sampled material, and tissue repertoires likely differ. Represented diversity, genetic and exposure-history alike, was limited by few donors.

Sequencing was performed with immunoSEQ multiplex PCR; in TCRdb, only in-frame clones are kept and a portion is missing. In the table there are some 1 million clones, 70% to 80% of which are singletons. In the case of this clone: Its antigen is still unknown.

The CDR3 is 14 residues long. V was clipped by 6 bases and J by 2 bases, with 13 bases between them. Germline lookup yields CDR1 MDHEN and CDR2 SYDVKM. V is TRBV28 and J is TRBJ1-2; D might be TRBD1 (5 bases). This receptor was obtained from a man aged 18 to 29 in good health. Material: memory CD4+ T cells sorted from blood. The subset is: CD45RA-negative fraction. Here the CDR3 DNA reads TGTGCCAGCAGGTTCTCCGGGGGAAACTATGGCTACACCTTC. This translates into CASRFSGGNYGYTF.